What follows are 10 T cell receptor beta chains derived from one specimen sequenced in a study of regulatory T cells in long-lasting Graves disease. Time point noted: newly diagnosed GD, antithyroid drugs for less than 3 months. Generation of the TCR library employed RNA extracted from PBMCs. Building of the TCR beta libraries involved iRepertoire HTBI primers and Arm-PCR of CDR3 regions. MiXCR, applied by TCRdb to the multiplex PCR reads, yields one record per CDR3 protein. The sample holds 500,000 or so distinct CDR3 sequences; 16% are singletons and the top ten take 20% to 25%. Separately, the same data were catalogued under a study of T cells in Graves' hyperthyroidism and ophthalmopathy.

The source was peripheral blood mononuclear cells (PBMCs), collected at new diagnosis, from a patient treated with antithyroid drugs. These receptors were taken from a woman aged 35-60 years with Graves disease.

This clonotype was recorded at least ten times. The chain is built from TRBV11-2 and TRBJ2-1; the match to TRBD2 covers 7 bases. V lost 1 base, J lost 12 bases, and 9 bases stayed unmatched. Germline V lookup: CDR1 SGHAT, CDR2 FQNNGV. There are 14 residues in the CDR3. CDR3 region: CASSLGLERGRQFF. The DNA for the CDR3 is TGTGCCAGCAGCTTAGGTCTCGAGCGGGGTAGGCAGTTCTTC. The full variable domain, in which reference TRBV11-2 and TRBJ2-1 provide the parts outside the CDR3, is EAGVAQSPRYKIIEKRQSVAFWCNPISGHATLYWYQQILGQGPKLLIQFQNNGVVDDSQLPKDRFSAERLKGVDSTLKIQPAKLEDSAVYLCASSLGLERGRQFFGPGTRLTVL.

The chain recombines TRBV20-1 with TRBJ2-3, with 7 bases lining up with TRBD2. The germline V gene encodes CDR1 DFQATT and CDR2 SNEGSKA (reference sequence). Germline trimming cut 3 bases from V and 0 bases from J; bases unmatched to any gene: 9. CDR3 length equals 16 residues. Here the CDR3 reads CSASRGWRGSTDTQYF. The CDR3, as DNA: TGCAGTGCTAGTAGAGGTTGGCGGGGGAGCACAGATACGCAGTATTTT.

The rearrangement joins TRBV24-1 to TRBJ2-2, with a weak D call TRBD1 (8 bases). This CDR3 is built from 16 residues. V was pared by 9 bases and J by 1 base, with 17 bases between. CDR1 and CDR2 from the germline V gene are KGHDR and SFDVKD. Here the CDR3 reads CATPGGTGMNTGELFF. The CDR3 nucleotides read TGTGCCACCCCCGGGGGGACAGGTATGAACACCGGGGAGCTGTTTTTT.

This rearrangement joins TRBV19 to TRBJ2-7, with D perhaps matching TRBD1 (6 bases). V gave up 7 bases and J gave up 3 bases, with 16 bases separating them. Looked up from germline, CDR1 is LNHDA and CDR2 is SQIVND (reference sequence). The CDR3 consists of 14 residues. CDR3 in DNA: TGTGCCAGTACCAAAGGGGGACACAACTACGAGCAGTACTTC. As protein: CASTKGGHNYEQYF.

On this clonotype itself: This may stem from a read error, because a much larger clone lies one nucleotide away. The genes are TRBV30 and TRBJ2-5; 8 bases agree with TRBD2. Germline V lookup: CDR1 GTSNPN, CDR2 SVGIG (reference sequence). J was trimmed by 1 base and V by 1 base; bases with no gene match: 5. This CDR3 has 15 residues. This CDR3 reads CAWSAGGSLQETQYF. The CDR3 region has the DNA TGTGCCTGGAGTGCGGGGGGGAGCCTCCAAGAGACCCAGTACTTC.

V gene TRBV7-2 combines with J gene TRBJ1-4; perhaps TRBD1 as D (6 bases). The ends were cut back, 5 bases at V and 3 bases at J, with 16 bases in the middle. The CDR3 is 16 amino acids. CDR1 and CDR2 (germline): SGHTA, FQGNSA. CDR3 coding DNA: TGTGCCAGCAGCCTACTACAGGGATCGGCTAATGAAAAACTGTTTTTT. This translates into CASSLLQGSANEKLFF.

This clonotype occurred a few times. The chain uses TRBV7-8 and TRBJ1-1, with D maybe TRBD1 (5 bases). The CDR3 extends over 16 amino acids. V was shortened by 5 bases and J by 4 bases, with 20 bases between the two germline ends. Germline CDR1 and CDR2: SGHVS and FQNEAQ. The CDR3, as DNA: TGTGCCAGCAGCGCGTACCTTTGGGGGACGGGCACTGAAGCTTTCTTT. The encoded protein is CASSAYLWGTGTEAFF.

In this sample, this clonotype turned up once. The rearrangement links TRBV6-1 to TRBJ2-5; D is perhaps TRBD2 (5 bases). Trimming cost V 6 bases and J 4 bases, with 24 bases left between them. Germline V gene sequence: CDR1 MNHNS, CDR2 SASEGT. The CDR3 runs to 17 residues. CDR3 in amino acids: CASSPTKVGSWGETQYF. The CDR3 DNA follows: TGTGCCAGCAGCCCCACCAAGGTTGGGAGTTGGGGAGAGACCCAGTACTTC.

This clonotype was seen more than once but under ten times. This rearrangement joins TRBV7-2 to TRBJ2-3, with 10 bases aligning to TRBD2. Germline V gene sequence: CDR1 SGHTA, CDR2 FQGNSA. Losses at the gene ends were 6 bases for V and 3 bases for J; bases not matched to a gene: 6. The CDR3 has 15 amino acids. CDR3 sequence (DNA): TGTGCCAGCAGTGTAGCGGGGGGATGGACAGATACGCAGTATTTT. It codes for CASSVAGGWTDTQYF.

There are a few counts of this clonotype. CDR3 region: CASSFWGLGQPQHF. CDR3 coding DNA: TGTGCCAGCAGTTTTTGGGGGTTGGGTCAGCCCCAGCATTTT. The rearrangement links TRBV28 to TRBJ1-5; D possibly corresponds to TRBD1 (5 bases). CDR3 length: 14 residues. V gave up 3 bases and J gave up 6 bases, with 12 bases separating them. CDR1 is MDHEN and CDR2 is SYDVKM in the germline V gene.